A single sample is the source of the 13 T cell receptor beta chains below, sequenced in a study of blood T cell repertoires in COVID-19. The assay was immunoSEQ multiplex PCR, and TCRdb's table has in-frame clones only and misses some. The table lists roughly 180,000 clones, about four fifths of them singletons, with 8% to 11% in the top ten. Sequenced material: peripheral blood. These receptors originate from a woman older than 75 with active or convalescent COVID-19.

The J gene is TRBJ1-4, the V gene TRBV19; TRBD1 might be the D (6 bases). Between the trimmed V and J ends, which lost 1 base and 14 bases, there was a span of 17 bases. This CDR3 spans 14 amino acids. Germline V CDR1 and CDR2: LNHDA, SQIVND (reference sequence). The CDR3 is CASSIGDRTEGLFF. The DNA for the CDR3 is TGTGCCAGTAGTATAGGCGACAGGACTGAGGGGCTGTTTTTT.

The gene calls are TRBV19 and TRBJ2-3, with D unresolved. V was clipped by 5 bases and J by 9 bases, with 12 bases between them. Looked up from germline, CDR1 is LNHDA and CDR2 is SQIVND (reference sequence). This CDR3 comprises 12 residues. This chain's CDR3 is CASSPRFSTQYF. The DNA for the CDR3 is TGTGCCAGTAGTCCTCGCTTTAGCACGCAGTATTTT.

The rearrangement uses TRBV6-1 and TRBJ1-1; D gene ambiguous. Germline V gives CDR1 MNHNS, CDR2 SASEGT. The CDR3 is 14 residues long. Trimming removed 0 bases from V and 0 bases from J, with 5 bases in between. CDR3 sequence (DNA): TGTGCCAGCAGTGAAGCGCCAGTGAACACTGAAGCTTTCTTT. Its translation: CASSEAPVNTEAFF.

The chain has TRBV12-3 or TRBV12-4 and TRBJ1-5; D is uncertain. The V end was cut by 6 bases, the J end by 11 bases, with 14 bases between. The CDR3 is 12 residues long. The CDR3 loop is CASSFTTVSQHF. The CDR3 DNA is TGTGCCAGCAGCTTTACCACAGTGTCCCAGCATTTT.

The chain joins TRBV29-1 to TRBJ1-1, with 12 bases matching TRBD1. Germline CDR1 is SQVTM and CDR2 is ANQGSEA. Unmatched junction bases numbered 4, after V lost 5 bases and J lost 0 bases. This CDR3 region has 15 residues. Written as DNA, the CDR3 is TGCAGCGTTTCCGGGACAGGGGGCATGAACACTGAAGCTTTCTTT. This gives the protein CSVSGTGGMNTEAFF.

Only one count was recorded for this clone. The rearrangement joins TRBV4-2 to TRBJ2-5; tentative D call: TRBD1 (5 bases). Germline values: CDR1 LGHNA, CDR2 YNFKEQ. The CDR3 is 15 amino acids. Deletions cut 0 bases from V and 5 bases from J, with 13 bases between. CDR3 amino acids: CASSQDLGQWETQYF. CDR3 nucleotide sequence: TGTGCCAGCAGCCAAGATCTAGGACAATGGGAGACCCAGTACTTC.

The rearrangement joins TRBV10-3 to TRBJ1-1; D uncertain. Germline V gene sequence: CDR1 ENHRY, CDR2 SYGVKD. This CDR3 contains 15 residues. V was shortened by 5 bases and J by 4 bases, with 17 bases between the two germline ends. CDR3 in amino acids: CAISPQVGGGTEAFF. The DNA for the CDR3 is TGTGCCATCAGTCCCCAGGTGGGTGGAGGCACTGAAGCTTTCTTT.

CDR3 in amino acids: CASSARGGGNTEAFF. The DNA of the CDR3 is TGTGCCAGCAGTGCACGGGGGGGCGGGAACACTGAAGCTTTCTTT. The gene calls are TRBV28 and TRBJ1-1; maybe TRBD1 (6 bases). This CDR3 has 15 amino acids. CDR1 MDHEN and CDR2 SYDVKM come from the germline V gene. V was shortened by 5 bases and J by 1 base, with 14 bases between the two germline ends.

Only a few counts were recorded for this clone. The chain carries TRBV5-1 and TRBJ2-7; D remains ambiguous. The V gene's germline CDR1 is SGHRS and CDR2 YFSETQ. Trimming removed 0 bases at V and 2 bases at J, with 9 bases between. CDR3 length equals 14 residues. CDR3 sequence reads: CASSLGSAAYEQYF. CDR3 DNA sequence: TGCGCCAGCAGCTTGGGCAGTGCCGCCTACGAGCAGTACTTC.

The chain recombines TRBV2 with TRBJ1-2, with 9 nucleotides matching TRBD1. This CDR3 contains 14 residues. Germline V lookup: CDR1 SNHLY, CDR2 FYNNEI. After removal of 3 bases from V and 6 bases from J, the junction contained 5 bases not matched to a gene. The CDR3 spells CASSDTGGADGYTF. The CDR3 region has the DNA TGTGCCAGCAGTGACACAGGGGGCGCCGATGGCTACACCTTC. The full variable domain, its missing parts supplied by reference TRBV2 and TRBJ1-2, is EPEVTQTPSHQVTQMGQEVILRCVPISNHLYFYWYRQILGQKVEFLVSFYNNEISEKSEIFDDQFSVERPDGSNFTLKIRSTKLEDSAMYFCASSDTGGADGYTFGSGTRLTVV.

The chain couples TRBV5-1 to TRBJ2-7; 15 positions agree with TRBD2. Germline lookup yields CDR1 SGHRS and CDR2 YFSETQ. The CDR3 covers 17 residues. V was clipped by 3 bases and J by 2 bases; unmatched bases: 6. CDR3 nucleotide sequence: TGCGCCAGCAGCTCCGGGACTAGCGGGAGGACCACCTACGAGCAGTACTTC. This sequence encodes CASSSGTSGRTTYEQYF. The full variable domain, its missing parts supplied by reference TRBV5-1 and TRBJ2-7, is KAGVTQTPRYLIKTRGQQVTLSCSPISGHRSVSWYQQTPGQGLQFLFEYFSETQRNKGNFPGRFSGRQFSNSRSEMNVSTLELGDSALYLCASSSGTSGRTTYEQYFGPGTRLTVT.

V is TRBV27 and J is TRBJ1-1, with a tentative D call TRBD1 (6 bases). The V end was cut by 4 bases, the J end by 2 bases, with 14 bases between. The CDR3 spans 15 residues. From germline, CDR1 is MNHEY and CDR2 SMNVEV (reference sequence). CDR3 sequence reads: CASSSLGTPNTEAFF. As DNA, the CDR3 is TGTGCCAGCAGTTCCCTCGGGACACCCAACACTGAAGCTTTCTTT.

The count of this clone is one. The V gene is TRBV28, the J gene TRBJ1-3; TRBD1 matches at 9 bases. The V segment lost 6 bases and the J segment 0 bases; nucleotides outside the gene matches: 9. CDR1 MDHEN and CDR2 SYDVKM come from the germline V gene. The CDR3 has 17 residues. CDR3 region: CASSSRDRVLSGNTIYF. CDR3 bases: TGTGCCAGCAGCTCTCGGGACAGGGTCCTCTCTGGAAACACCATATATTTT.